This T cell receptor (beta chain) came from a study of T-cell reconstitution after alpha-beta-depleted transplantation in children. Study-wide points: Newly produced T cells mostly provided counts and TCRbeta diversity after one year, as hyperexpanded clones declined. About two months after transplant, alpha-beta T cells reportedly came from several hundred expanded graft clones. It was surviving recipient T cells and thymic progenitors that gave some patients high TCRbeta diversity at day 60.

Per the germline V gene, CDR1 is DFQATT and CDR2 is SNEGSKA (reference sequence). Trimming cost V 7 bases and J 3 bases, with 7 bases left between them. The CDR3 contains 10 residues. This clonotype was recorded many times. Its target is not known. Construction of the TCRbeta library involved unique molecular identifiers. TCRdb ran MiXCR on the PCR reads and lists one entry per CDR3 protein. This table has over 85,000 distinct CDR3 sequences, 7.5% to 9% appearing once. The gene calls are TRBV20-1 and TRBJ2-7; D is possibly TRBD2 (6 bases). The clonotype comes from a boy aged 2 to 9 with acute lymphoblastic leukemia, due to receive a stem cell transplant. The sample consisted of PBMCs, taken before TCRalphabeta/CD19-depleted stem cell transplant. The CDR3 DNA follows: TGCAGTGTCGGGGGCTACGAGCAGTACTTC. Its protein is CSVGGYEQYF.